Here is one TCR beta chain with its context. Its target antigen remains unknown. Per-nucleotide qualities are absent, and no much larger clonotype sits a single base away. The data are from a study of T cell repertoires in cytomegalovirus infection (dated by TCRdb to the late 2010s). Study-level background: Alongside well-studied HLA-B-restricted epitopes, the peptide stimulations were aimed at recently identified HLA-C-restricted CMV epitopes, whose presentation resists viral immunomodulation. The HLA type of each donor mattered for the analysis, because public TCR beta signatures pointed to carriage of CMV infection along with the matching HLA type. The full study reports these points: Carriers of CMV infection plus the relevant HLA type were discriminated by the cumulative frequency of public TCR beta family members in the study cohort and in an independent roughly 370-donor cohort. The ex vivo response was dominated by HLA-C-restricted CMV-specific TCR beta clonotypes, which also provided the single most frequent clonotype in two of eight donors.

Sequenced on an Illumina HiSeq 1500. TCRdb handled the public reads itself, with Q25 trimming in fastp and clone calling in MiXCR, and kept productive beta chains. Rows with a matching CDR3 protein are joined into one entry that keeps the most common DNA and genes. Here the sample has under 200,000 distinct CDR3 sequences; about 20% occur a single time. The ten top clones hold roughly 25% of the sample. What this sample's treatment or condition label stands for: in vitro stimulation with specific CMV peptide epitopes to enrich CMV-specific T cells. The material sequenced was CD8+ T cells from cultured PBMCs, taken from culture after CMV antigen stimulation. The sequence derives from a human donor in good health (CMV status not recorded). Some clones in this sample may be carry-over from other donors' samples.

At the DNA level, the sequence is TGTGCCAGCAGTTACACCCCCATGGCGGGGTATGAGCAGTTCTTC. The encoded protein is CASSYTPMAGYEQFF. The V and J genes are TRBV6-2 or TRBV6-3 and TRBJ2-1; TRBD2 is a weak D gene call, 6 bases matching. The CDR3 runs 15 amino acids, cysteine and phenylalanine included. CDR3 DNA only is kept here, 45 bases in frame from base 1. Per the germline V gene, MNHEY is the CDR1 and SVGEGT is the CDR2. The V and J ends are trimmed by 2 bases and 8 bases, leaving 16 bases between them.